One and the same sample provided the 5 T cell receptor beta chains below, sequenced in a study of blood T cell repertoires in COVID-19 (dated by TCRdb to 2019 to 2021). Library preparation employed the immunoSEQ multiplex PCR assay. In TCRdb, the immuneACCESS table is reduced to in-frame sequences with V and J assigned. These tables do not hold every clone; where another copy was compared, an unresolved V gene accounts for under half, and the others remain unexplained. Across this sample there are about 210,000 clones, with around 88% seen only once. The ten largest make up less than 3.5% of the sample. The sample consisted of peripheral blood. All receptors derive from a man aged 50 or older with active or convalescent COVID-19.

This clone was picked up one time. This sequence joins TRBV7-2 and TRBJ2-7, with D perhaps TRBD1 (6 bases). Trimming took off 6 bases at V and 4 bases at J, with 19 bases between the two ends. Germline V gives CDR1 SGHTA, CDR2 FQGNSA. The CDR3 spans 15 residues. In DNA, the CDR3 is TGTGCCAGCAGAATACGCAGTGGGACACCGTACGAGCAGTACTTC. Residues: CASRIRSGTPYEQYF.

CDR3 sequence: CASSGATGGEQYF. As DNA, the CDR3 is TGTGCCAGCAGTGGGGCGACAGGGGGCGAGCAGTACTTC. V gene TRBV2 combines with J gene TRBJ2-7; 9 nucleotides agree with TRBD1. V shed 4 bases and J 6 bases; nucleotides not matched to a gene: 4. This CDR3 contains 13 residues. Germline values: CDR1 SNHLY, CDR2 FYNNEI.

The chain joins TRBV30 to TRBJ1-6, with D unresolved. This CDR3 spans 14 amino acids. With 0 bases removed from V and 10 bases from J, the gap between germline ends came to 13 bases. The germline V gene encodes CDR1 GTSNPN and CDR2 SVGIG (reference sequence). CDR3 amino acids: CAWSVSPFRSPLHF. CDR3 nucleotides: TGTGCCTGGAGTGTAAGCCCGTTCAGGTCACCCCTCCACTTT.

The chain is built from TRBV29-1 and TRBJ2-7, with D possibly matching TRBD2 (6 bases). Germline V gives CDR1 SQVTM, CDR2 ANQGSEA. Trimming pared 8 bases from V and 3 bases from J, leaving 17 bases between. The length of the CDR3 is 13 residues. CDR3 protein: CSIWAGPSYEQYF. The CDR3 nucleotides are TGCAGCATTTGGGCGGGACCGAGCTACGAGCAGTACTTC.

The chain is built from TRBV5-5 and TRBJ1-3; D is uncertain. V was shortened by 4 bases and J by 0 bases, with 14 bases between the two germline ends. This CDR3 region has 16 residues. Per germline, CDR1 SGHKS and CDR2 YYEKEE (reference sequence). The CDR3 is CASSPWVAGSGNTIYF. The CDR3, as DNA: TGTGCCAGCAGCCCCTGGGTGGCGGGCTCTGGAAACACCATATATTTT.